This T cell receptor beta chain was recovered during a study of blood T cell repertoires in COVID-19. The table came from immunoSEQ multiplex PCR; TCRdb's copy has only in-frame clones and leaves some out. This table has under 150,000 clones, about 83% appearing once. Enrollees, roughly 18 to 90 years old, lived in approximately 25 US areas. CDR1 and CDR2 (germline): SGHRS, YFSETQ. CDR3 length: 16 amino acids. The V gene end was trimmed by 0 bases and the J gene end by 2 bases; junction bases not matched to a gene: 2. J is TRBJ2-1 and V is TRBV5-1, with 10 bases aligning to TRBD2. Sequenced material: PBMCs or T cells enriched from blood (not recorded which). The TCR originated in a woman between 50 and 59 years old who had been exposed to COVID-19. The CDR3 region is CASSLVAGGAYNEQFF. The CDR3 DNA reads TGCGCCAGCAGCTTGGTAGCGGGAGGTGCCTACAATGAGCAGTTCTTC. Looking up the rest from reference TRBV5-1 and TRBJ2-1 gives the full variable domain: KAGVTQTPRYLIKTRGQQVTLSCSPISGHRSVSWYQQTPGQGLQFLFEYFSETQRNKGNFPGRFSGRQFSNSRSEMNVSTLELGDSALYLCASSLVAGGAYNEQFFGPGTRLTVL.